These 8 T cell receptor beta chains originate from one sample sequenced in a study of blood T cell repertoires in COVID-19. TCRdb keeps only in-frame clones here, not all; method: immunoSEQ multiplex PCR. This table holds roughly 330,000 clones, about 89% found once. What was sequenced was PBMCs or T cells enriched from blood (not recorded which). The receptor source for this set is a woman in her 30s who had recovered from COVID-19.

The chain joins TRBV3-1 (or the pseudogene TRBV3-2) to TRBJ2-3; the match to TRBD1 covers 8 bases. Germline-derived CDR1 and CDR2 are LGHDT and YNNKEL (reference sequence). The CDR3 has 17 amino acids. The J segment lost 0 bases and the V segment lost 2 bases, leaving 7 bases of the junction unmatched. The chain's CDR3 is CASSQLNGQGSTDTQYF. In DNA form, the CDR3 reads TGTGCCAGCAGCCAATTGAACGGACAGGGCAGCACAGATACGCAGTATTTT.

About this clone itself: This sample includes further DNA sequences coding for the same CDR3. The chain links TRBV12-3 or TRBV12-4 to TRBJ1-2, with a tentative D call TRBD1 (6 bases). The CDR3 runs to 13 residues. Trimming took off 6 bases at V and 4 bases at J, with 12 bases between the two ends. In nucleotides, the CDR3 is TGTGCCAGCAGCTCCGGGACACCCTATGGCTACACCTTC. Translating gives CASSSGTPYGYTF.

This chain uses TRBV3-1 (or the pseudogene TRBV3-2) with TRBJ1-2; D remains unclear. Trimming stripped 5 bases from V and 4 bases from J, with 17 bases between. Germline CDR1 and CDR2: LGHDT and YNNKEL (reference sequence). This CDR3 is 15 amino acids long. CDR3 DNA sequence: TGTGCCAGCAGCAGTCCAGCGATTCGGGGCTATGGCTACACCTTC. This sequence encodes CASSSPAIRGYGYTF.

There are a few counts of this clone. CDR3 nucleotides: TGTGCCAGCAGCCTAAGGGGGGGCTACACCTTC. Protein: CASSLRGGYTF. The chain combines TRBV3-1 (or the pseudogene TRBV3-2) with TRBJ1-2, with D perhaps matching TRBD1 (6 bases). The V gene lost 4 bases and the J gene lost 8 bases, with 8 bases spanning the gap. This CDR3 spans 11 amino acids. Germline V gene sequence: CDR1 LGHDT, CDR2 YNNKEL (reference sequence).

The chain joins TRBV10-1 to TRBJ2-1, with TRBD2 identical over 10 bases. The V and J ends lost 2 bases and 5 bases, in that order; junction bases with no gene match: 6. CDR3 length equals 16 residues. The germline V gene encodes CDR1 WNHNN and CDR2 SYGVQD (reference sequence). The CDR3 region has the DNA TGCGCCAGCAGTGAGGGAAGGACTAGCGGCGACAATGAGCAGTTCTTC. Its protein is CASSEGRTSGDNEQFF.

The chain uses TRBV2 and TRBJ1-4, with TRBD1 identical over 7 bases. Trimming removed 5 bases from V and 8 bases from J; junction bases left unmatched: 11. The germline gives CDR1 SNHLY, CDR2 FYNNEI. CDR3 size: 15 residues. DNA of the CDR3: TGTGCCAGCAGTAGTAACGGACAGGCAGGGGAAAAACTGTTTTTT. Its protein product is CASSSNGQAGEKLFF.

The chain uses TRBV27 and TRBJ1-4, with D possibly matching TRBD1 (5 bases). There are 15 residues in the CDR3. CDR1 is MNHEY and CDR2 is SMNVEV in the germline V gene (reference sequence). Trimming took 5 bases from V and 8 from J, leaving 18 bases between them. The CDR3: CASSVLGPVGEKLFF. Here the CDR3 DNA reads TGTGCCAGCAGTGTACTGGGGCCCGTAGGGGAAAAACTGTTTTTT. Full variable domain (outside the CDR3, taken from reference TRBV27 and TRBJ1-4): EAQVTQNPRYLITVTGKKLTVTCSQNMNHEYMSWYRQDPGLGLRQIYYSMNVEVTDKGDVPEGYKVSRKEKRNFPLILESPSPNQTSLYFCASSVLGPVGEKLFFGSGTQLSVL.

This chain connects TRBV5-1 to TRBJ2-5; D call uncertain. The CDR3 loop spans 14 amino acids. The germline gives CDR1 SGHRS, CDR2 YFSETQ. Trimming stripped 4 bases from V and 1 base from J, with 11 bases between. CDR3 bases: TGCGCCAGCAGCCGCGGTGGGTCCCAAGAGACCCAGTACTTC. It specifies CASSRGGSQETQYF.